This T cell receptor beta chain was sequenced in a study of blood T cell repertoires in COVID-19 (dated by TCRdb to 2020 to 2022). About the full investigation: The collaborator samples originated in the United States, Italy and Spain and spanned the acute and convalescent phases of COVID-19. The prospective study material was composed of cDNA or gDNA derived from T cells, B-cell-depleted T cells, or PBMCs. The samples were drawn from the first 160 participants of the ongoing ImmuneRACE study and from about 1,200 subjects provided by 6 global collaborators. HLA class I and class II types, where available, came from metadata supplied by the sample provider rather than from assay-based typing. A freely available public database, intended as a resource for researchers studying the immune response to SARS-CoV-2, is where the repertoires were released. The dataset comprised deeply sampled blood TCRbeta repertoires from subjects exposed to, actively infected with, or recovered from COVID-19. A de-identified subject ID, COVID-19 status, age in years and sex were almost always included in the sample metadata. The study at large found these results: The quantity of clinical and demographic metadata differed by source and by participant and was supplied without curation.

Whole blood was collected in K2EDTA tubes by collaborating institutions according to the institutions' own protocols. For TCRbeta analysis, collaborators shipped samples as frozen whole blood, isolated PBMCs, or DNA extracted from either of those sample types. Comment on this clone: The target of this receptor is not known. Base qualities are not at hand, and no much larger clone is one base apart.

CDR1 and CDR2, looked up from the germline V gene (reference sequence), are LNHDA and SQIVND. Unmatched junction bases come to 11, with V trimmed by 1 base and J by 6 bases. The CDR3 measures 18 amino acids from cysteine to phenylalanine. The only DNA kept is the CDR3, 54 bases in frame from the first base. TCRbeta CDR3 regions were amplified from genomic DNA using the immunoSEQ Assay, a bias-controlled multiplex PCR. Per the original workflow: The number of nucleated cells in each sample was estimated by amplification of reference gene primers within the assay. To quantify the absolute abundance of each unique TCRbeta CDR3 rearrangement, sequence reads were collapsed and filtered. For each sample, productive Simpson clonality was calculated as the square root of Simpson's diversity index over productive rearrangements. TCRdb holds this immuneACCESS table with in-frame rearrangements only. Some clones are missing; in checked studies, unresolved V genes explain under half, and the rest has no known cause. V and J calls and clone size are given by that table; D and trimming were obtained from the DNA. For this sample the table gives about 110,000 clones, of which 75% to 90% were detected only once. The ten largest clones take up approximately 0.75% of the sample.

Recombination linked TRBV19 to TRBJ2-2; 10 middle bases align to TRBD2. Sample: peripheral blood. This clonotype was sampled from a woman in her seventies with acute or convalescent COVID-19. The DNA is TGTGCCAGTAGTATAGGAGTTGCCCTAGCGGGGGTCCCCGGGGAGCTGTTTTTT. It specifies CASSIGVALAGVPGELFF.